The next 17 T cell receptor beta chains were all read from a single sample in a study of shared clonotypes between healthy human individuals. Produced via immunoSEQ multiplex PCR; TCRdb's table is partial and in-frame only. In the table there are about 2.4 million clones, roughly 93% of which are singletons. Specimen: naive CD4+ T cells from PBMCs. Subset here: CD45RA+ positively selected. The receptors come from a man aged 18 to 30 in good health. Some clones in this sample may be carry-over from other donors' samples.

This clone has only a few counts. V is TRBV6-5 and J is TRBJ1-1; maybe TRBD1 (5 bases). Germline V gene sequence: CDR1 MNHEY, CDR2 SVGAGI. The CDR3 length is 11 residues. V was clipped by 6 bases and J by 8 bases, with 10 bases between them. The CDR3 region is CASRAAGEAFF. CDR3 DNA: TGTGCCAGCAGGGCCGCAGGGGAAGCTTTCTTT.

The rearrangement uses TRBV5-1 and TRBJ1-4; a possible D gene is TRBD1 (5 bases). This CDR3 region has 15 residues. Trimming removed 0 bases from V and 3 bases from J, with 9 bases in between. Germline values: CDR1 SGHRS, CDR2 YFSETQ. For the CDR3, the DNA is TGCGCCAGCAGCTTGGTTCCAGGGTCTAATGAAAAACTGTTTTTT. The encoded protein is CASSLVPGSNEKLFF.

Of note for this clone: Other DNA sequences within the sample encode an identical CDR3. The chain joins TRBV18 to TRBJ2-1; D is perhaps TRBD1 or TRBD2 (5 bases each). This CDR3 is 16 amino acids long. Trimming took off 1 base at V and 0 bases at J, with 10 bases between the two ends. Germline CDR1 and CDR2: KGHSH and LQKENI. The CDR3 nucleotides are TGTGCCAGCTCACCACTCGCAGGGAGCTCCTACAATGAGCAGTTCTTC. It specifies CASSPLAGSSYNEQFF.

V gene TRBV27 combines with J gene TRBJ2-2; D uncertain. V lost 2 bases and J lost 0, with 10 bases in between. The CDR3 is made up of 16 amino acids. Germline CDR1 MNHEY, CDR2 SMNVEV (reference sequence). DNA of the CDR3: TGTGCCAGCAGTTTACAGCAGGTTCCGAACACCGGGGAGCTGTTTTTT. Translated, it gives CASSLQQVPNTGELFF.

V usage is TRBV27 and J usage is TRBJ1-1; 8 nucleotides align to TRBD1. Germline V lookup: CDR1 MNHEY, CDR2 SMNVEV (reference sequence). CDR3 length: 14 residues. V lost 4 bases to trimming and J lost 0 bases; unmatched junction nucleotides: 1. The CDR3 nucleotides are TGTGCCAGCAGTTCGACAGGGGTGAACACTGAAGCTTTCTTT. Amino acid sequence: CASSSTGVNTEAFF.

CDR3 region: CASSFGRRNTGELFF. The CDR3 DNA sequence: TGTGCCAGCAGCTTCGGCAGAAGGAACACCGGGGAGCTGTTTTTT. This sequence joins TRBV5-5 and TRBJ2-2; D remains ambiguous. Germline V gives CDR1 SGHKS, CDR2 YYEKEE (reference sequence). V was clipped by 2 bases and J by 1 base, with 9 bases between them. The CDR3 has 15 amino acids.

This clone was observed a single time. The chain is built from TRBV7-7 and TRBJ2-2; D is undetermined. The germline V and J ends were trimmed by 4 bases and 0 bases, with 9 bases remaining between them. Germline V lookup: CDR1 SSHAT, CDR2 FNYEAQ (reference sequence). The CDR3 consists of 15 residues. Here the CDR3 reads CASSSDRSNTGELFF. DNA of the CDR3: TGTGCCAGCAGCTCCGATAGGTCGAACACCGGGGAGCTGTTTTTT.

This clone appeared a few times. The gene calls are TRBV29-1 and TRBJ1-1; D remains ambiguous. Germline-derived CDR1 and CDR2 are SQVTM and ANQGSEA. This CDR3 is built from 11 residues. V lost 5 bases to trimming and J lost 7 bases, with 11 bases between them. The CDR3 DNA reads as TGCAGCGTTACCCGACGGAGTGAAGCTTTCTTT. Residues: CSVTRRSEAFF.

J is TRBJ2-1 and V is TRBV4-2; 7 bases line up with TRBD2. Unmatched junction bases numbered 14, after V lost 3 bases and J lost 3 bases. Germline loops: CDR1 LGHNA, CDR2 YNFKEQ. The CDR3 sequence is 18 residues long. The CDR3 bases are TGTGCCAGCAGCCACGCGGACCCCCTAGCGGTGTTCTACAATGAGCAGTTCTTC. Translated, it gives CASSHADPLAVFYNEQFF.

The rearrangement joins TRBV18 to TRBJ2-7; 12 nucleotides align to TRBD1. This CDR3 region has 15 residues. Trimming at V came to 2 bases and at J to 6 bases, leaving 5 bases not matched to a gene. The germline V gene has CDR1 KGHSH and CDR2 LQKENI. CDR3 in amino acids: CASSPGTGGRREQYF. For the CDR3, the DNA is TGTGCCAGCTCACCAGGGACAGGGGGCCGCCGCGAGCAGTACTTC.

The genes are TRBV30 and TRBJ1-2, with TRBD1 identical over 8 bases. The V and J ends lost 2 bases and 0 bases, in that order; junction bases with no gene match: 2. CDR3 length: 14 residues. In germline, CDR1 is GTSNPN, CDR2 SVGIG (reference sequence). The CDR3 nucleotides read TGTGCCTGGAGTAGGGGACAGGCTAACTATGGCTACACCTTC. Its protein product is CAWSRGQANYGYTF.

About this clone itself: Other nucleotide sequences in the sample specify the same CDR3. The chain couples TRBV5-1 to TRBJ1-3, with D possibly being TRBD1 (6 bases). The CDR3 length is 14 residues. V was trimmed by 0 bases and J by 3 bases, leaving 7 bases between them. The V gene's germline CDR1 is SGHRS and CDR2 YFSETQ. The CDR3 sequence is CASSLEGGGNTIYF. CDR3 nucleotides: TGCGCCAGCAGCTTGGAGGGGGGTGGAAACACCATATATTTT.

This CDR3 reads CASCSRVGVREKLFF. The CDR3 bases are TGTGCCAGCTGTTCCCGTGTCGGGGTCCGGGAAAAACTGTTTTTT. The chain couples TRBV2 to TRBJ1-4; no reliable D call. Germline CDR1 reads SNHLY; CDR2 reads FYNNEI. V lost 8 bases to trimming and J lost 8 bases, with 21 bases between them. The CDR3 sequence is 15 residues long. Full variable domain (rest looked up from reference TRBV2 and TRBJ1-4): EPEVTQTPSHQVTQMGQEVILRCVPISNHLYFYWYRQILGQKVEFLVSFYNNEISEKSEIFDDQFSVERPDGSNFTLKIRSTKLEDSAMYFCASCSRVGVREKLFFGSGTQLSVL.

This clone is a singleton in its sample. The same CDR3 also results from other DNA sequences found in this sample. The chain uses TRBV5-1 and TRBJ2-5; D is tentatively TRBD1 or TRBD2 (7 bases each). Germline lookup yields CDR1 SGHRS and CDR2 YFSETQ. V was cut by 4 bases and J by 5 bases, with 12 bases left in between. The CDR3 is made up of 13 amino acids. CDR3 protein: CASSAQGGETQYF. In nucleotides, the CDR3 is TGCGCCAGCAGCGCCCAGGGGGGGGAGACCCAGTACTTC.

The rearrangement joins TRBV11-2 to TRBJ2-7; D possibly matches TRBD1 or TRBD2 (5 bases each). The germline V gene has CDR1 SGHAT and CDR2 FQNNGV. There are 13 residues in the CDR3. The V end lost 5 bases, the J end lost 7 bases, and 15 bases lay between the germline ends. CDR3 nucleotide sequence: TGTGCCAGCAGCGGGGACGGGCTTAAGGAGCAGTACTTC. This sequence encodes CASSGDGLKEQYF.

The V and J genes are TRBV29-1 and TRBJ2-4; perhaps TRBD1 as D (5 bases). CDR3 length: 14 residues. From germline, CDR1 is SQVTM and CDR2 ANQGSEA. With 4 bases removed from V and 10 bases from J, the gap between germline ends came to 20 bases. The CDR3 protein is CSVVVWQGPKIQYF. Here the CDR3 DNA reads TGCAGCGTTGTGGTTTGGCAGGGCCCGAAAATTCAGTACTTC.

CDR3 coding DNA: TGTGCCAGCTCACCACCGTATAGGGCCAGCACAGATACGCAGTATTTT. It is translated as CASSPPYRASTDTQYF. V usage is TRBV18 and J usage is TRBJ2-3; no definite D call. CDR3 length: 16 residues. The germline V gene encodes CDR1 KGHSH and CDR2 LQKENI. The V gene lost 0 bases and the J gene lost 0 bases, with 10 bases spanning the gap.